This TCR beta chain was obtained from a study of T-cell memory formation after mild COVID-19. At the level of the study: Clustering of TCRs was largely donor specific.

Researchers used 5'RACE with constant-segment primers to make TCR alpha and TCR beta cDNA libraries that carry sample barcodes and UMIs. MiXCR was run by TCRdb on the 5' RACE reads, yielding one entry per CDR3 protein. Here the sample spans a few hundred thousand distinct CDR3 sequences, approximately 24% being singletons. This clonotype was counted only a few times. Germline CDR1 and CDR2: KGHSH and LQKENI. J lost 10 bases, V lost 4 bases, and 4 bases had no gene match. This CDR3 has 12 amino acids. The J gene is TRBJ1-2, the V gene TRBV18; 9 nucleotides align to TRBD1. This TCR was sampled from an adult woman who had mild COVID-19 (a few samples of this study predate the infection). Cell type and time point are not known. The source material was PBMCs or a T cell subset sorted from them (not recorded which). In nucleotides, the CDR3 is TGTGCCAGCTCACGGGACAGGGACGACTACACCTTC. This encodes CASSRDRDDYTF.